Listed below are T cell receptor beta chains from one sample, sequenced in a study of neurological immune-mediated disorders. TCRdb analysed the 5' RACE reads with MiXCR anew, one entry per CDR3 protein. The sample lists about 50,000 distinct CDR3 sequences; roughly 17% were seen once. Sequenced sample: PBMCs. Every receptor here comes from a man aged 55 to 70 in good health. CDR3s include the opening cysteine and the closing phenylalanine or tryptophan. The D gene is left open where the match is weak. The size of a clone is reported for some rows only, either as once, few or many, or as a class for expanded clones.

clone_size j_call d_call v_call cdr3_aa cdr3_nt
NA TRBJ2-2 NA TRBV20-1 CSARGLNTGELFF TGCAGTGCTAGGGGGCTAAACACCGGGGAGCTGTTTTTT
many TRBJ2-1 TRBD2 TRBV5-1 CASSLRGLALHNEQFF TGCGCCAGCAGCTTGCGGGGACTAGCTCTGCACAATGAGCAGTTCTTC
many TRBJ2-2 NA TRBV29-1 CSVEWDTGELFF TGCAGCGTTGAATGGGATACCGGGGAGCTGTTTTTT
many TRBJ1-2 NA TRBV5-1 CASSLGTDYGYTF TGCGCCAGCAGCTTGGGGACAGACTATGGCTACACCTTC
many TRBJ2-1 TRBD2 TRBV4-1 CASSQDGGGRKADEQFF TGCGCCAGCAGCCAAGACGGTGGCGGGAGAAAAGCCGATGAGCAGTTCTTC
many TRBJ2-2 NA TRBV7-8 CASSPAAVNTGELFF TGTGCCAGCAGCCCGGCGGCAGTCAACACCGGGGAGCTGTTTTTT
many TRBJ1-4 NA TRBV20-1 CSASSRDGEKLFF TGCAGTGCTTCCTCGCGGGACGGTGAAAAACTGTTTTTT
many TRBJ1-4 NA TRBV7-2 CASSLDSVNEKLFF TGTGCCAGCAGCTTAGACAGCGTCAATGAAAAACTGTTTTTT
NA TRBJ2-1 TRBD2 TRBV7-2 CASSLWGGSANEQFF TGTGCCAGCAGCTTGTGGGGCGGGAGTGCGAATGAGCAGTTCTTC
many TRBJ2-7 TRBD1 TRBV29-1 CSVELDRDYEQYF TGCAGCGTTGAACTGGACAGGGACTACGAGCAGTACTTC
NA TRBJ2-7 NA TRBV6-1 CASPPGLHYEQYF TGTGCCAGCCCCCCGGGACTCCACTACGAGCAGTACTTC
many TRBJ2-7 TRBD1 TRBV12-3/TRBV12-4 CASRVGQGYEQYF TGTGCCAGCAGGGTAGGACAGGGCTACGAGCAGTACTTC
many TRBJ2-7 TRBD1 TRBV12-5 CASGLGQGSYEQYF TGTGCTAGTGGTCTAGGACAGGGGTCCTACGAGCAGTACTTC
NA TRBJ1-6 NA TRBV6-5 CASSPPGQRRENSPLYF TGTGCCAGCAGTCCACCAGGACAACGAAGGGAGAATTCACCCCTCTACTTT
many TRBJ2-1 TRBD1 TRBV20-1 CSANRGKDEQFF TGCAGTGCTAACAGGGGCAAAGATGAGCAGTTCTTC
many TRBJ2-2 NA TRBV6-2/TRBV6-3 CASSWDAFSNTGELFF TGTGCCAGCAGTTGGGACGCCTTTTCGAACACCGGGGAGCTGTTTTTT
once TRBJ1-4 NA TRBV20-1 CSARDPRIATNEKLFF TGCAGTGCTAGAGACCCCAGAATAGCAACTAATGAAAAACTGTTTTTT
many TRBJ2-2 TRBD1 TRBV9 CASSVALRGPGELFF TGTGCCAGCAGCGTAGCCCTCAGGGGGCCGGGGGAGCTGTTTTTT
many TRBJ2-2 NA TRBV10-2 CASSEHNGGELFF TGCGCCAGCAGTGAGCACAACGGCGGGGAGCTGTTTTTT
many TRBJ2-6 NA TRBV4-3 CASSGDGSGANVLTF TGCGCCAGCAGCGGGGACGGCTCTGGGGCCAACGTCCTGACTTTC
many TRBJ2-7 TRBD2 TRBV29-1 CSVGGTSDGYEQYF TGCAGCGTTGGAGGCACTAGCGATGGCTACGAGCAGTACTTC
many TRBJ2-1 NA TRBV20-1 CSANSGLSGYNEQFF TGCAGTGCTAATAGTGGGCTATCCGGCTACAATGAGCAGTTCTTC
many TRBJ1-1 NA TRBV20-1 CSAGGGGRTEAFF TGCAGTGCCGGGGGAGGGGGTCGGACTGAAGCTTTCTTT
many TRBJ2-7 NA TRBV7-9 CASSLATVSYEQYF TGTGCCAGCAGCTTAGCTACGGTTTCCTACGAGCAGTACTTC
many TRBJ2-7 TRBD2 TRBV5-1 CASSILGLAGGEQYF TGCGCCAGCAGCATCCTGGGACTAGCGGGAGGCGAGCAGTACTTC
NA TRBJ1-2 NA TRBV20-1 CSARDPGGSEYGYTF TGCAGTGCTAGAGATCCGGGGGGTTCAGAATATGGCTACACCTTC
many TRBJ2-2 NA TRBV7-2 CASSLVSGELFF TGTGCCAGCAGCTTAGTCAGCGGGGAGCTGTTTTTT
many TRBJ1-6 TRBD1 TRBV6-5 CASSGQGKGPLHF TGTGCCAGCAGTGGACAGGGGAAAGGACCCCTCCACTTT
many TRBJ1-2 TRBD1 TRBV20-1 CSVEGGRGYGDYGYTF TGCAGTGTAGAGGGCGGCAGGGGGTATGGTGACTATGGCTACACCTTC
NA TRBJ1-3 NA TRBV7-2 CASSPLSRYGNTIYF TGTGCCAGCAGCCCACTTTCCCGTTATGGAAACACCATATATTTT
NA TRBJ2-7 TRBD2 TRBV7-4 CASSQGLARSPGYEQYF TGTGCCAGCAGCCAGGGACTAGCGAGATCTCCAGGATACGAGCAGTACTTC